Listed here are 17 T cell receptor beta chains from one sample, sequenced in a study of blood T cell repertoires in COVID-19. Using immunoSEQ multiplex PCR, the repertoire was profiled, and TCRdb retains in-frame clones only, with some absent. The repertoire includes a few hundred thousand clones, 80% to 90% of them detected once, and about 4.5% sits in the top ten. Sequencing was done on a sample of peripheral blood. The receptor source for this set is a man over 45 with acute or convalescent COVID-19.

The chain uses TRBV2 and TRBJ2-4; 9 nucleotides align to TRBD1. V gave up 10 bases and J gave up 7 bases; unmatched junction bases: 8. The germline CDR1 and CDR2 sequences are SNHLY and FYNNEI. The CDR3 is 13 residues long. CDR3 DNA sequence: TGTGCCACCGGACAGGGGTTTTCTAACATTCAGTACTTC. This encodes CATGQGFSNIQYF.

The CDR3 region has the DNA TGTGCCAGCAGAGAGGGACAGTTGAAAGATACGCAGTATTTT. Its protein product is CASREGQLKDTQYF. The gene calls are TRBV2 and TRBJ2-3; TRBD1 aligns across 7 bases. Germline V gives CDR1 SNHLY, CDR2 FYNNEI. CDR3 size: 14 residues. With 6 bases clipped from V and 5 bases from J, the junction kept 8 bases outside the gene matches. Variable domain in full (rest from reference TRBV2 and TRBJ2-3): EPEVTQTPSHQVTQMGQEVILRCVPISNHLYFYWYRQILGQKVEFLVSFYNNEISEKSEIFDDQFSVERPDGSNFTLKIRSTKLEDSAMYFCASREGQLKDTQYFGPGTRLTVL.

This clone was counted between two and nine times. The chain combines TRBV9 with TRBJ1-1, with D perhaps matching TRBD1 (6 bases). This CDR3 has 14 amino acids. Looked up from germline, CDR1 is SGDLS and CDR2 is YYNGEE. V gave up 3 bases and J gave up 4 bases, with 13 bases separating them. CDR3 coding DNA: TGTGCCAGCAGCGGCCGGGACATGGTCACTGAAGCTTTCTTT. It specifies CASSGRDMVTEAFF.

This chain uses TRBV27 with TRBJ1-1, with D perhaps matching TRBD1 (5 bases). The CDR3 has 15 amino acids. V was shortened by 1 base and J by 4 bases, with 13 bases between the two germline ends. Germline V CDR1 and CDR2: MNHEY, SMNVEV (reference sequence). The chain's CDR3 is CASSLFPGRVTEAFF. Here the CDR3 DNA reads TGTGCCAGCAGTTTATTCCCAGGGAGGGTCACTGAAGCTTTCTTT.

This clone was recorded only once. V is TRBV6-1 and J is TRBJ2-5; 13 nucleotides line up with TRBD2. With V trimmed by 2 bases and J by 8 bases, 8 bases remained unmatched. CDR1 and CDR2 (germline): MNHNS, SASEGT. This CDR3 is 16 amino acids long. DNA of the CDR3: TGTGCCAGCAGTGAAAATTCGGGACTAGCGGGGATAACCCAGTACTTC. Protein: CASSENSGLAGITQYF.

The chain joins TRBV27 to TRBJ2-1, with D perhaps TRBD2 (6 bases). Per germline, CDR1 MNHEY and CDR2 SMNVEV (reference sequence). The V end was cut by 8 bases, the J end by 2 bases, with 16 bases between. The CDR3 has 15 amino acids. The CDR3: CASQGAGPPYNEQFF. The CDR3 DNA follows: TGTGCCAGCCAGGGCGCGGGGCCCCCCTACAATGAGCAGTTCTTC.

This clone occurred once. The chain has TRBV5-1 and TRBJ1-1; a weak D match, TRBD1 (5 bases). Germline V lookup: CDR1 SGHRS, CDR2 YFSETQ. Trimming cost V 3 bases and J 1 base, with 10 bases left between them. The CDR3 runs to 14 residues. CDR3 amino acids: CASSWNRQNTEAFF. CDR3 sequence (DNA): TGCGCCAGCAGCTGGAACAGGCAGAACACTGAAGCTTTCTTT.

V usage is TRBV5-1 and J usage is TRBJ2-7; 10 nucleotides match TRBD2. Germline V gene data show CDR1 as SGHRS and CDR2 as YFSETQ. This CDR3 region has 16 residues. V shed 3 bases, J shed 3 bases, and the junction held 9 bases outside the gene matches. As DNA, the CDR3 is TGCGCCAGCAGCTCAACCGGGACTAGCGTATACTACGAGCAGTACTTC. It yields the protein CASSSTGTSVYYEQYF.

This clone was found a few times. The V and J genes are TRBV15 and TRBJ1-5; no clear D gene. CDR1 is LNHNV, CDR2 YYDKDF, per germline (reference sequence). This CDR3 region has 13 residues. Trimming stripped 4 bases from V and 0 bases from J, with 4 bases between. The chain's CDR3 is CATSISSNQPQHF. DNA of the CDR3: TGTGCCACCAGCATCAGTAGCAATCAGCCCCAGCATTTT.

The rearrangement joins TRBV7-2 to TRBJ1-5, with a weak D call TRBD1 (6 bases). CDR1 is SGHTA and CDR2 is FQGNSA in the germline V gene. V was pared by 5 bases and J by 6 bases, with 11 bases between. This CDR3 has 13 amino acids. The CDR3 nucleotides are TGTGCCAGCAGCCGGGACAACAGTCAGCCCCAGCATTTT. This translates into CASSRDNSQPQHF.

V usage is TRBV2 and J usage is TRBJ1-2, with D perhaps matching TRBD1 (6 bases). Trimming left V 8 bases short and J 6 bases short, with 16 bases between. This CDR3 spans 13 amino acids. Looked up from germline, CDR1 is SNHLY and CDR2 is FYNNEI. CDR3 residues: CASWNREGNGYTF. CDR3 nucleotides: TGTGCCAGCTGGAACAGGGAGGGCAATGGCTACACCTTC.

This clone came up once. This chain uses TRBV6-5 with TRBJ1-5, with a weak D call TRBD1 (5 bases). The CDR3 is 15 residues long. Trimming pared 4 bases from V and 0 bases from J, leaving 10 bases between. Germline loops: CDR1 MNHEY, CDR2 SVGAGI. This chain's CDR3 is CASSLGLISNQPQHF. The CDR3 DNA is TGTGCCAGCAGTTTGGGACTGATTAGCAATCAGCCCCAGCATTTT.

This chain connects TRBV14 to TRBJ2-7; no firm D call. V lost 1 base to trimming and J lost 5 bases, with 6 bases between them. The CDR3 totals 12 residues. Germline loops: CDR1 SGHDN, CDR2 FVKESK. CDR3 DNA sequence: TGTGCCAGCAGCCAAGCCCCAAACGAGCAGTACTTC. Protein sequence: CASSQAPNEQYF.

The chain is built from TRBV12-3 or TRBV12-4 and TRBJ1-3; D not resolved. The CDR3 contains 12 residues. The V gene lost 7 bases and the J gene lost 3 bases, with 7 bases spanning the gap. Here the CDR3 DNA reads TGTGCCAGCACTCTTATTGGAAACACCATATATTTT. As protein: CASTLIGNTIYF.

This clone was recorded once. For the CDR3, the DNA is TGTGCCAGCAACCCCACCGGTAGGGGACACAATCAGCCCCAGCATTTT. Protein: CASNPTGRGHNQPQHF. V and J are TRBV6-4 and TRBJ1-5, with D tentatively TRBD1 (6 bases). V gave up 7 bases and J gave up 3 bases, with 19 bases separating them. Germline V gene data show CDR1 as MRHNA and CDR2 as SNTAGT. The CDR3 has 16 amino acids.

The V gene is TRBV7-9, the J gene TRBJ2-3; 7 positions match TRBD2. This CDR3 region has 14 residues. The V gene's germline CDR1 is SEHNR and CDR2 FQNEAQ (reference sequence). The ends lost 3 bases at V and 6 bases at J; junction bases unmatched: 6. Here the CDR3 reads CASSLGTTPDTQYF. The DNA for the CDR3 is TGTGCCAGCAGCTTGGGGACTACCCCGGATACGCAGTATTTT.

The rearrangement joins TRBV5-1 to TRBJ1-1; D possibly corresponds to TRBD1 (5 bases). Germline CDR1 and CDR2: SGHRS and YFSETQ. Trimming took 3 bases from V and 3 from J, leaving 9 bases between them. The CDR3 has 13 amino acids. CDR3 sequence: CASSWGGHTEAFF. The CDR3 DNA reads TGCGCCAGCAGCTGGGGCGGACACACTGAAGCTTTCTTT.